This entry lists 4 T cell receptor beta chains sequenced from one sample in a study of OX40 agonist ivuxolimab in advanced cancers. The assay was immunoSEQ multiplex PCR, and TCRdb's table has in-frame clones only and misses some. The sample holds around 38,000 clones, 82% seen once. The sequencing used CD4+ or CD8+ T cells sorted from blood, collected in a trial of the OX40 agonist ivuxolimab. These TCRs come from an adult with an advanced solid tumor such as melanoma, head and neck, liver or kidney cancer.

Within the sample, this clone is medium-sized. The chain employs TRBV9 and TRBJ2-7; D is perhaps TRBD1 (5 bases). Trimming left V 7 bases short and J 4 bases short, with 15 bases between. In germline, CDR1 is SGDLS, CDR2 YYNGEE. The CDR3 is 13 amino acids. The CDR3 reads CASSAGPWYEQYF. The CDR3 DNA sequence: TGTGCCAGCTCGGCAGGGCCATGGTACGAGCAGTACTTC.

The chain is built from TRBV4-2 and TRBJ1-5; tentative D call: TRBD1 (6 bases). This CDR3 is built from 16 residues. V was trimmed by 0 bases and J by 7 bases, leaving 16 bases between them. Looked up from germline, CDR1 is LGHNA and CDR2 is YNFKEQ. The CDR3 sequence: CASSQDGGRVAQPQHF. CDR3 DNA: TGTGCCAGCAGCCAAGATGGGGGCAGGGTGGCACAGCCCCAGCATTTT.

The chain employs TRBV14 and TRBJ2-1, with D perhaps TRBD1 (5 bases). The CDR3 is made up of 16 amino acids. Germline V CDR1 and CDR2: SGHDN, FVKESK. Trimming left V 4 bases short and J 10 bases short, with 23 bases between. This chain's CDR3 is CASSPLGRPGIGEQFF. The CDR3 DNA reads TGTGCCAGCAGCCCCCTGGGCCGACCAGGGATAGGGGAGCAGTTCTTC. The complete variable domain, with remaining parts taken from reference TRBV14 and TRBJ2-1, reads EAGVTQFPSHSVIEKGQTVTLRCDPISGHDNLYWYRRVMGKEIKFLLHFVKESKQDESGMPNNRFLAERTGGTYSTLKVQPAELEDSGVYFCASSPLGRPGIGEQFFGPGTRLTVL.

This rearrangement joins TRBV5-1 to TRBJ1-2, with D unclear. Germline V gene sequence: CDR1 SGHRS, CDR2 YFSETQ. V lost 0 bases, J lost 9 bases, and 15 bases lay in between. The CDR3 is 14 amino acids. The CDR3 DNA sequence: TGCGCCAGCAGCTTGGCGGCAGCTAGTATGAGCTACACCTTC. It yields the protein CASSLAAASMSYTF.